Given below is one TCR beta chain in context. Antigen: not known. A much larger clone sits a single nucleotide away, making a read error possible. Researchers tagged individual cDNA molecules with unique molecular identifiers. TCRdb itself ran the 5' RACE reads through MiXCR, one entry per CDR3 protein. The sample holds 40,000 to 60,000 distinct CDR3 sequences; about 4.2% are singletons and the top ten take roughly 6.4%. The data were taken from a study of early T cells in non-severe SARS-CoV-2 infection. For the study at large: It was bulk RNA from unsorted whole blood that was sequenced, and the chains were unpaired. Study-wide points: VDJdb matching, biased toward anti-spike CD8 responses, missed private and CD4 specificities.

This clonotype originated in an adult who was a healthcare worker with PCR-confirmed SARS-CoV-2 infection or an uninfected control (not recorded which). Sequences were obtained from whole blood.

The CDR3 sequence is CASSRQDSYGHTF. The CDR3 DNA reads as TGTGCCAGCAGCCGCCAGGACAGCTATGGCCACACCTTC. The rearrangement links TRBV7-9 to TRBJ1-2; D may be TRBD1 (6 bases). The CDR3 runs to 13 residues. The V gene's germline CDR1 is SEHNR and CDR2 FQNEAQ (reference sequence).